This passage covers 27 T cell receptor beta chains from one sample sequenced in a study of cytotoxic CD8 clonotypes in ibrutinib-treated CLL. Measured with immunoSEQ multiplex PCR; TCRdb has only the in-frame clones, and not every one. Of about 310,000 clones detected, around four fifths appear once; the ten largest clones hold roughly 6.3%. The starting material was PBMCs, obtained before ibrutinib treatment. These receptors were obtained from a human donor with chronic lymphocytic leukemia.

V gene TRBV19 combines with J gene TRBJ2-1, with D possibly being TRBD1 (5 bases). The V gene lost 3 bases and the J gene lost 5 bases, with 14 bases spanning the gap. This CDR3 has 15 amino acids. CDR1 and CDR2 from the germline V gene are LNHDA and SQIVND (reference sequence). The CDR3 DNA is TGTGCCAGTAGTATTCAGGGATTCGAGGACAATGAGCAGTTCTTC. It is translated as CASSIQGFEDNEQFF.

The CDR3 sequence is CACPRTTNEKLFF. CDR3 DNA: TGTGCCTGTCCTCGGACAACTAATGAAAAACTGTTTTTT. The chain uses TRBV30 and TRBJ1-4, with D hard to call. The ends were cut back, 6 bases at V and 0 bases at J, with 8 bases in the middle. CDR3 length: 13 residues. Germline lookup yields CDR1 GTSNPN and CDR2 SVGIG (reference sequence).

The V gene is TRBV11-2, the J gene TRBJ2-3; D unresolved. Germline assignment: CDR1 SGHAT and CDR2 FQNNGV. V dropped 4 bases and J dropped 1 base, with 6 bases sitting between them. The CDR3 has 13 amino acids. CDR3 nucleotides: TGTGCCAGCAGCTGGGCGGGCACAGATACGCAGTATTTT. This sequence encodes CASSWAGTDTQYF. The complete variable domain, with remaining parts taken from reference TRBV11-2 and TRBJ2-3, reads EAGVAQSPRYKIIEKRQSVAFWCNPISGHATLYWYQQILGQGPKLLIQFQNNGVVDDSQLPKDRFSAERLKGVDSTLKIQPAKLEDSAVYLCASSWAGTDTQYFGPGTRLTVL.

This clone has a single count. The J gene is TRBJ1-1, the V gene TRBV4-3, with TRBD1 as a possible D gene (5 bases). Germline CDR1 LGHNA, CDR2 YSLEER. This CDR3 contains 19 residues. V was trimmed by 0 bases and J by 4 bases, leaving 24 bases between them. CDR3 in DNA: TGCGCCAGCAGCCAAGATACCCCGAGTGGGGGGTCTGTAATCACTGAAGCTTTCTTT. Translation: CASSQDTPSGGSVITEAFF.

CDR3 region: CASSLAGQGFYEQYF. As DNA, the CDR3 is TGTGCCAGCAGCTTAGCGGGACAGGGGTTCTACGAGCAGTACTTC. This rearrangement joins TRBV7-2 to TRBJ2-7; 10 bases match TRBD1. Unmatched junction bases numbered 2, after V lost 0 bases and J lost 3 bases. CDR1 and CDR2 (germline): SGHTA, FQGNSA. The length of the CDR3 is 15 residues.

This rearrangement joins TRBV5-6 to TRBJ2-1; TRBD2 is a possible D gene (6 bases). From germline, CDR1 is SGHDT and CDR2 YYEEEE. V was shortened by 2 bases and J by 4 bases, with 10 bases between the two germline ends. The CDR3 totals 14 residues. CDR3 nucleotide sequence: TGTGCCAGCAGCTTCGGAGGGAGGTACAATGAGCAGTTCTTC. Protein: CASSFGGRYNEQFF. Together with reference TRBV5-6 and TRBJ2-1, the CDR3 gives the full variable domain: DAGVTQSPTHLIKTRGQQVTLRCSPKSGHDTVSWYQQALGQGPQFIFQYYEEEERQRGNFPDRFSGHQFPNYSSELNVNALLLGDSALYLCASSFGGRYNEQFFGPGTRLTVL.

This chain links TRBV9 with TRBJ2-1; 9 bases map to TRBD1. Unmatched junction bases numbered 4, after V lost 3 bases and J lost 3 bases. The CDR3 covers 15 residues. CDR1 and CDR2 from the germline V gene are SGDLS and YYNGEE. The CDR3 bases are TGTGCCAGCAGCGCGGGACAGGGATACTACAATGAGCAGTTCTTC. Protein product: CASSAGQGYYNEQFF.

This clone appeared once. The chain links TRBV18 to TRBJ1-1; the D is unclear. Trimming took off 3 bases at V and 7 bases at J, with 9 bases between the two ends. Germline CDR1 reads KGHSH; CDR2 reads LQKENI. The CDR3 runs 12 residues. The DNA of the CDR3 is TGTGCCAGCTCACCGACGGGTCTTGAAGCTTTCTTT. The encoded protein is CASSPTGLEAFF.

The chain recombines TRBV28 with TRBJ2-1, with TRBD2 matching over 12 bases. Germline V gene sequence: CDR1 MDHEN, CDR2 SYDVKM. This CDR3 has 16 amino acids. J gave up 8 bases and V 6 bases, and 11 bases lay outside the gene matches. The CDR3: CASSRLLAGGGDEQFF. The DNA for the CDR3 is TGTGCCAGCAGCCGATTACTAGCGGGGGGCGGGGATGAGCAGTTCTTC. Full variable domain (rest looked up from reference TRBV28 and TRBJ2-1): DVKVTQSSRYLVKRTGEKVFLECVQDMDHENMFWYRQDPGLGLRLIYFSYDVKMKEKGDIPEGYSVSREKKERFSLILESASTNQTSMYLCASSRLLAGGGDEQFFGPGTRLTVL.

As to this clone: Compared with germline, one end of the junction differs, possibly owing to a read error. The chain links TRBV4-1 to TRBJ2-5; 11 bases map to TRBD2. Germline V CDR1 and CDR2: MGHRA, YSYEKL. The CDR3 runs to 20 residues. Here the CDR3 reads CASSQARLAGPRVGKETRYF. In nucleotides, the CDR3 is TGCGCCAGCAGCCAAGCCCGACTAGCGGGACCGCGTGTCGGGAAAGAGACCCGGTACTTC.

This sequence joins TRBV7-8 and TRBJ2-5; TRBD1 might be the D (6 bases). Trimming shortened V by 0 bases and J by 5 bases, and 13 bases separated the two germline ends. The CDR3 is 15 residues long. The germline V gene encodes CDR1 SGHVS and CDR2 FQNEAQ. The CDR3 coding sequence is TGTGCCAGCAGCTTAGCGCTGGGGGCCCGGGAGACCCAGTACTTC. Residues: CASSLALGARETQYF.

The DNA of the CDR3 is TGTGCCTGGAGTGTGCGGTGGGGCCAAAACTCCTACGAGCAGTACTTC. This codes for CAWSVRWGQNSYEQYF. The chain recombines TRBV30 with TRBJ2-7, with a weak D call TRBD1 (5 bases). Per the germline V gene, CDR1 is GTSNPN and CDR2 is SVGIG (reference sequence). Trimming left V 0 bases short and J 0 bases short, with 15 bases between. CDR3 length: 16 residues.

The V gene is TRBV5-6, the J gene TRBJ2-1; D not resolved. The germline V gene encodes CDR1 SGHDT and CDR2 YYEEEE. There are 13 residues in the CDR3. V was cut by 0 bases and J by 6 bases, with 7 bases left in between. The CDR3 DNA is TGTGCCAGCAGCTTGGTTTCAGGCAATGAGCAGTTCTTC. Translation gives CASSLVSGNEQFF.

J is TRBJ2-1 and V is TRBV7-8; TRBD2 is a possible D gene (6 bases). CDR1 SGHVS and CDR2 FQNEAQ come from the germline V gene. Trimming left V 7 bases short and J 3 bases short, with 19 bases between. CDR3 length: 16 amino acids. The CDR3 sequence: CASILGGVGNYNEQFF. In DNA form, the CDR3 reads TGTGCCAGCATCCTAGGAGGGGTAGGGAACTACAATGAGCAGTTCTTC.

The CDR3 coding sequence is TGTGCCAGCAGTTTAGGTCCGGGTTGGAGTGAAGCTTTCTTT. As protein: CASSLGPGWSEAFF. The chain is built from TRBV28 and TRBJ1-1; D is ambiguous. Trimming removed 2 bases from V and 7 bases from J, with 14 bases in between. The CDR3 is 14 residues long. The V gene's germline CDR1 is MDHEN and CDR2 SYDVKM.

This clone was detected only a few times. This rearrangement joins TRBV4-1 to TRBJ2-3; tentative D call: TRBD2 (5 bases). CDR3 length equals 13 residues. Between the trimmed V and J ends, which lost 2 bases and 8 bases, there was a span of 11 bases. Germline-derived CDR1 and CDR2 are MGHRA and YSYEKL. CDR3 sequence: CASSQRTETTQYF. For the CDR3, the DNA is TGCGCCAGCAGCCAACGGACTGAAACTACGCAGTATTTT.

CDR3 coding DNA: TGTGCCAGCAGCCCGCGACAGGGGGCCAACAATGAGCAGTTCTTC. This gives the protein CASSPRQGANNEQFF. V and J are TRBV5-4 and TRBJ2-1; 10 bases fit TRBD1. Germline CDR1 SGHNT, CDR2 YYREEE (reference sequence). Germline trimming cut 4 bases from V and 5 bases from J; bases unmatched to any gene: 6. This CDR3 region has 15 residues. Looking up the rest from reference TRBV5-4 and TRBJ2-1 gives the full variable domain: ETGVTQSPTHLIKTRGQQVTLRCSSQSGHNTVSWYQQALGQGPQFIFQYYREEENGRGNFPPRFSGLQFPNYSSELNVNALELDDSALYLCASSPRQGANNEQFFGPGTRLTVL.

This chain connects TRBV5-6 to TRBJ2-1; possibly TRBD2 for D (5 bases). The CDR3 extends over 16 amino acids. Germline CDR1 and CDR2: SGHDT and YYEEEE. The V end lost 4 bases, the J end lost 4 bases, and 18 bases lay between the germline ends. The CDR3 sequence is CASSQKWVASYNEQFF. The DNA of the CDR3 is TGTGCCAGCAGCCAAAAGTGGGTAGCGTCGTACAATGAGCAGTTCTTC. Drawing the rest from reference TRBV5-6 and TRBJ2-1, the complete variable domain is DAGVTQSPTHLIKTRGQQVTLRCSPKSGHDTVSWYQQALGQGPQFIFQYYEEEERQRGNFPDRFSGHQFPNYSSELNVNALLLGDSALYLCASSQKWVASYNEQFFGPGTRLTVL.

The chain has TRBV6-6 and TRBJ2-2; D gene ambiguous. The CDR3 covers 14 residues. V shed 7 bases and J shed 1 base, with 10 bases lying between them. Germline-derived CDR1 and CDR2 are MNHNY and SVGAGI (reference sequence). The CDR3 DNA is TGTGCCAGCATTCCACACCTGAACACCGGGGAGCTGTTTTTT. Protein: CASIPHLNTGELFF.

The V gene is TRBV30, the J gene TRBJ1-2; weak D call: TRBD1 (6 bases). Germline CDR1 and CDR2: GTSNPN and SVGIG (reference sequence). Trimming took 3 bases from V and 6 from J, leaving 11 bases between them. The CDR3 is 12 residues long. The CDR3 is CAWSGTTHGYTF. CDR3 DNA sequence: TGTGCCTGGAGCGGGACAACGCATGGCTACACCTTC.

A single count supports this clone. The rearrangement links TRBV5-6 to TRBJ2-2; the D call may be TRBD1 or TRBD2 (5 bases each). The length of the CDR3 is 16 residues. Deletions cut 4 bases from V and 3 bases from J, with 16 bases between. Germline V gene data show CDR1 as SGHDT and CDR2 as YYEEEE. The CDR3 sequence is CASSRGPLRHTGELFF. The CDR3 DNA follows: TGTGCCAGCAGCCGGGGCCCCTTACGTCACACCGGGGAGCTGTTTTTT.

This rearrangement joins TRBV7-3 to TRBJ1-1; D is unclear. V lost 5 bases, J lost 0 bases, and 13 bases lay in between. Germline V gene data show CDR1 as SGHTA and CDR2 as FQGTGA. The CDR3 spans 15 residues. The chain's CDR3 is CASSMGTLLNTEAFF. CDR3 coding DNA: TGTGCCAGCAGCATGGGAACACTTCTGAACACTGAAGCTTTCTTT. Based on the CDR3 plus reference TRBV7-3 and TRBJ1-1, the full variable domain is GAGVSQTPSNKVTEKGKYVELRCDPISGHTALYWYRQSLGQGPEFLIYFQGTGAADDSGLPNDRFFAVRPEGSVSTLKIQRTERGDSAVYLCASSMGTLLNTEAFFGQGTRLTVV.

This rearrangement joins TRBV11-2 to TRBJ2-7, with D possibly being TRBD1 or TRBD2 (5 bases each). The CDR3 is 16 residues long. The ends were cut back, 5 bases at V and 0 bases at J, with 17 bases in the middle. Germline-derived CDR1 and CDR2 are SGHAT and FQNNGV. CDR3 sequence: CASSRLGAASSYEQYF. DNA of the CDR3: TGTGCCAGCAGCCGCCTCGGGGCAGCTAGCTCCTACGAGCAGTACTTC.

This clone was recorded only once. The chain couples TRBV4-3 to TRBJ2-7, with 8 bases matching TRBD2. The J segment lost 2 bases and the V segment lost 3 bases, leaving 6 bases of the junction unmatched. This CDR3 comprises 15 residues. From germline, CDR1 is LGHNA and CDR2 YSLEER. CDR3 amino acids: CASSQEPGLAYEQYF. Here the CDR3 DNA reads TGCGCCAGCAGCCAGGAACCGGGACTAGCCTACGAGCAGTACTTC.

The chain recombines TRBV4-1 with TRBJ2-7; no reliable D call. The germline V gene encodes CDR1 MGHRA and CDR2 YSYEKL. The CDR3 loop spans 13 amino acids. Trimming shortened V by 1 base and J by 6 bases, and 10 bases separated the two germline ends. CDR3 DNA sequence: TGCGCCAGCAGCCAAGCCCCGTTGGGCGAGCAGTACTTC. This translates into CASSQAPLGEQYF.

The rearrangement uses TRBV30 and TRBJ1-2; D not certain. Trimming shortened V by 3 bases and J by 5 bases, and 7 bases separated the two germline ends. Germline CDR1 and CDR2: GTSNPN and SVGIG (reference sequence). The CDR3 runs 11 residues. The CDR3 protein is CAWRTSYGYTF. DNA for the CDR3: TGTGCCTGGAGGACGTCATATGGCTACACCTTC.

The chain has TRBV30 and TRBJ1-4; 7 bases fit TRBD1. The CDR3 has 13 residues. Germline V gene lookup returns CDR1 GTSNPN and CDR2 SVGIG (reference sequence). The ends lost 8 bases at V and 5 bases at J; junction bases unmatched: 8. The CDR3 DNA reads TGTGCCGGAGGGACAGCAATAAATGAAAAACTGTTTTTT. Its translation is CAGGTAINEKLFF.